The sequence of this T cell receptor (beta chain) was determined in a study of OX40 agonist ivuxolimab in advanced cancers. The germline V gene has CDR1 SNHLY and CDR2 FYNNEI. The ends lost 6 bases at V and 3 bases at J; junction bases unmatched: 5. This CDR3 contains 15 residues. The sampling schedule covered blood at baseline, cycle 4 day 1, and cycle 7 day 1. Repertoires were generated with immunoSEQ multiplex PCR, while TCRdb's copy carries only in-frame clones and drops some. The sample includes approximately 47,000 clones, 80% to 90% of them seen just once. The specimen comprised CD4+ or CD8+ T cells sorted from blood, sampled in a trial of the OX40 agonist ivuxolimab. The clonotype was recovered from an adult with an advanced solid tumor such as melanoma, head and neck, liver or kidney cancer. The genes are TRBV2 and TRBJ1-3; 10 bases map to TRBD1. The CDR3 nucleotides read TGTGCCAGCAGGGAGACAGGGGGCTATGGAAACACCATATATTTT. Its protein is CASRETGGYGNTIYF.